These 14 T cell receptor beta chains were sequenced from one sample in a study of Ad26.COV2.S vaccination and SARS-CoV-2 variants. The treatment is: over 15 received Ad26.COV2.S at low or high dose, single or two shots; about five received placebo; per-sample allocation not given. After the first vaccine or placebo injection, samples were drawn on day 63. TCRdb's copy holds only in-frame clones and misses some; the assay was immunoSEQ multiplex PCR. The table has about half a million clones, 80% to 90% seen once. The sequencing here drew on peripheral blood, taken in a trial of Ad26.COV2.S vaccine versus placebo. Source of these receptors: a person between 18 and 59 years old who received the Ad26.COV2.S COVID-19 vaccine or a placebo.

On this clone itself: This sample includes further DNA sequences coding for the same CDR3. This chain uses TRBV12-3 or TRBV12-4 with TRBJ1-5; D not certain. This CDR3 spans 13 amino acids. The V end lost 3 bases, the J end lost 1 base, and 4 bases lay between the germline ends. The CDR3, as DNA: TGTGCCAGCAGTTTGGGCAGCAATCAGCCCCAGCATTTT. This gives the protein CASSLGSNQPQHF.

J is TRBJ2-7 and V is TRBV7-9, with 8 bases fitting TRBD1. Germline loops: CDR1 SEHNR, CDR2 FQNEAQ (reference sequence). The J segment lost 4 bases and the V segment lost 4 bases, leaving 6 bases of the junction unmatched. The CDR3 has 14 residues. CDR3 protein: CASSSEYRGYEQYF. The CDR3 coding sequence is TGTGCCAGCAGCTCCGAGTACAGGGGGTACGAGCAGTACTTC.

The rearrangement uses TRBV28 and TRBJ2-7, with 10 bases that match TRBD2. This CDR3 spans 15 amino acids. CDR1 is MDHEN, CDR2 SYDVKM, per germline. V shed 7 bases and J 6 bases; nucleotides not matched to a gene: 12. The CDR3 here is CASTIGASGSPEQYF. Here the CDR3 DNA reads TGTGCCAGCACGATTGGGGCTAGCGGGAGTCCCGAGCAGTACTTC.

For this clone: In the same sample, other DNA sequences code for this CDR3. The CDR3 spells CASSLAGQAYEQYF. The CDR3 DNA reads as TGTGCCAGCAGCTTAGCAGGACAAGCCTACGAGCAGTACTTC. The chain carries TRBV11-2 and TRBJ2-7; maybe TRBD1 (5 bases). The CDR3 is 14 amino acids. Trimming pared 1 base from V and 2 bases from J, leaving 9 bases between. Germline V gives CDR1 SGHAT, CDR2 FQNNGV.

This chain joins TRBV9 and TRBJ2-1; 9 bases fit TRBD2. V was pared by 4 bases and J by 0 bases, with 17 bases of the junction left unmatched. The germline V gene has CDR1 SGDLS and CDR2 YYNGEE. The CDR3 is made up of 20 amino acids. DNA of the CDR3: TGTGCCAGCAGCCCACGAGCCCCACTCAGCGGGAGGAGCTCCTACAATGAGCAGTTCTTC. It yields the protein CASSPRAPLSGRSSYNEQFF.

V and J are TRBV29-1 and TRBJ2-5; weak D call: TRBD2 (5 bases). V lost 5 bases to trimming and J lost 2 bases, with 6 bases between them. Germline CDR1 reads SQVTM; CDR2 reads ANQGSEA. CDR3 length: 11 amino acids. CDR3 sequence reads: CSVPGQETQYF. For the CDR3, the DNA is TGCAGCGTTCCGGGACAAGAGACCCAGTACTTC.

The chain has TRBV7-8 and TRBJ1-2; D is uncertain. Germline V lookup: CDR1 SGHVS, CDR2 FQNEAQ. V dropped 2 bases and J dropped 2 bases, with 3 bases sitting between them. The length of the CDR3 is 12 residues. CDR3 protein: CASSLSNYGYTF. The CDR3 bases are TGTGCCAGCAGCTTATCCAACTATGGCTACACCTTC. Combining the CDR3 with reference TRBV7-8 and TRBJ1-2 gives the whole variable domain GAGVSQSPRYKVAKRGQDVALRCDPISGHVSLFWYQQALGQGPEFLTYFQNEAQLDKSGLPSDRFFAERPEGSVSTLKIQRTQQEDSAVYLCASSLSNYGYTFGSGTRLTVV.

The chain couples TRBV28 to TRBJ2-7; tentative D call: TRBD1 (5 bases). In germline, CDR1 is MDHEN, CDR2 SYDVKM. V gave up 7 bases and J gave up 0 bases, with 13 bases separating them. This CDR3 region has 14 residues. Here the CDR3 DNA reads TGTGCCAGCACCCTCGGACACAGCTCCTACGAGCAGTACTTC. Its translation: CASTLGHSSYEQYF.

The chain carries TRBV28 and TRBJ2-1, with D hard to call. CDR3 length: 20 residues. Trimming left V 6 bases short and J 0 bases short, with 27 bases between. Germline loops: CDR1 MDHEN, CDR2 SYDVKM. CDR3 nucleotide sequence: TGTGCCAGCAGCCTTAGCCGGACGCGACTCCTATCTAGCTCCTACAATGAGCAGTTCTTC. This translates into CASSLSRTRLLSSSYNEQFF.

V is TRBV9 and J is TRBJ1-2, with D possibly matching TRBD1 (6 bases). The CDR3 totals 14 residues. V lost 4 bases and J lost 4, with 14 bases in between. CDR1 is SGDLS, CDR2 YYNGEE, per germline. Here the CDR3 reads CASSPQTGAYGYTF. In DNA, the CDR3 is TGTGCCAGCAGCCCTCAGACAGGAGCCTATGGCTACACCTTC.

This clone was recorded once. V is TRBV5-4 and J is TRBJ2-1, with TRBD2 matching over 9 bases. This CDR3 is 15 amino acids long. With 1 base clipped from V and 8 bases from J, the junction kept 7 bases outside the gene matches. CDR1 SGHNT and CDR2 YYREEE come from the germline V gene (reference sequence). CDR3 nucleotides: TGTGCCAGCAGCTTGAGGGGGACTAGCCCCCATGAGCAGTTCTTC. Translation gives CASSLRGTSPHEQFF. Together with reference TRBV5-4 and TRBJ2-1, the CDR3 gives the full variable domain: ETGVTQSPTHLIKTRGQQVTLRCSSQSGHNTVSWYQQALGQGPQFIFQYYREEENGRGNFPPRFSGLQFPNYSSELNVNALELDDSALYLCASSLRGTSPHEQFFGPGTRLTVL.

The chain joins TRBV27 to TRBJ1-5; no definite D call. Between the trimmed V and J ends, which lost 0 bases and 6 bases, there was a span of 9 bases. CDR1 and CDR2 from the germline V gene are MNHEY and SMNVEV (reference sequence). The CDR3 runs 14 residues. The CDR3 here is CASSLSKKSQPQHF. As DNA, the CDR3 is TGTGCCAGCAGTTTATCGAAAAAGAGTCAGCCCCAGCATTTT.

The CDR3 DNA follows: TGTGCCAGCAGCTTACTCCCAGCCACGAACACCGGGGAGCTGTTTTTT. Its protein product is CASSLLPATNTGELFF. The chain carries TRBV7-9 and TRBJ2-2; D gene ambiguous. From germline, CDR1 is SEHNR and CDR2 FQNEAQ (reference sequence). The germline V and J ends were trimmed by 2 bases and 0 bases, with 10 bases remaining between them. The CDR3 runs 16 residues.

The chain links TRBV28 to TRBJ1-2; D is undetermined. The V gene lost 5 bases and the J gene lost 0 bases, with 13 bases spanning the gap. CDR1 and CDR2 from the germline V gene are MDHEN and SYDVKM. This CDR3 is built from 15 residues. In DNA form, the CDR3 reads TGTGCCAGCAGTCCCTTAACCGGGACTAACTATGGCTACACCTTC. It yields the protein CASSPLTGTNYGYTF.